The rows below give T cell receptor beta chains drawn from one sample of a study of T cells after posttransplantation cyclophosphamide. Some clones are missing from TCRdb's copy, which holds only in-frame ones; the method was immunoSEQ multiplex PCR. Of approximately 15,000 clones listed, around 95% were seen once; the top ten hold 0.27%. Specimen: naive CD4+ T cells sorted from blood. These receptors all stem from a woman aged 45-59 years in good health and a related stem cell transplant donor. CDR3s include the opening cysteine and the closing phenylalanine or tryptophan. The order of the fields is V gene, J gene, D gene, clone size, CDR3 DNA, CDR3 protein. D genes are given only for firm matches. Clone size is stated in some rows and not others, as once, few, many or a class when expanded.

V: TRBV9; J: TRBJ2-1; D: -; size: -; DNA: TGTGCCAGCAGCGTAGCTCCCCTCAATGAGCAGTTCTTC; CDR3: CASSVAPLNEQFF
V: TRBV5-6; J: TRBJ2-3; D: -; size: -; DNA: TGTGCCAGCAGCTTCGGAAGGGGTGATACGCAGTATTTT; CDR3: CASSFGRGDTQYF
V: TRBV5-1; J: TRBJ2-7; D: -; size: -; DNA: TGCGCCAGCAGCTCCAACGGTGTTCTGTCCGAGCAGTACTTC; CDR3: CASSSNGVLSEQYF
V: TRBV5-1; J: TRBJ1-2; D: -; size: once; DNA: TGCGCCAGCGGGGCGGAGGGGGGCTACACCTTC; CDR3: CASGAEGGYTF
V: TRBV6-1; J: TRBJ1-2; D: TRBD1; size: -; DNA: TGTGCCAGCAGTGAAGGGTTACCGGGACAGGGGACCTATGGCTACACCTTC; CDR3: CASSEGLPGQGTYGYTF
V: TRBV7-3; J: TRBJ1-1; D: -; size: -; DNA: TGTGCCAGCAGCTTTGGAGGTACCACTGAAGCTTTCTTT; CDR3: CASSFGGTTEAFF
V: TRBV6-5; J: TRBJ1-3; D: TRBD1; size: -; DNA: TGTGCCAGCATCCTGGACAGGGTGGGCACCATATATTTT; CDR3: CASILDRVGTIYF
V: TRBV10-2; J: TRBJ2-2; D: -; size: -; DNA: TGCGCCAGCAGTGAGGCTAGCTGGGGCGGGGAGCTGTTTTTT; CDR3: CASSEASWGGELFF
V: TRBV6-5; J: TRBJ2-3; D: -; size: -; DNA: TGTGCCAGCAGTTTGAGGGTGGCAGATACGCGGTATTTT; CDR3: CASSLRVADTRYF
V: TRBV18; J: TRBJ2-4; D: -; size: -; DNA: TGTGCCAGCTCACTCCGGGGAGGAGGAGCCAAAAACATTCAGTACTTC; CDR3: CASSLRGGGAKNIQYF
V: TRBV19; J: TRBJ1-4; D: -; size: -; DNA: TGTGCCAGTACGTCCGGACAGACCGAAAAACTGTTTTTT; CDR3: CASTSGQTEKLFF
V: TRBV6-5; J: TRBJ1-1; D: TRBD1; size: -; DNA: TGTGCCAGCAGTTCCTTGCCGACAGGGATCAACACTGAAGCTTTCTTT; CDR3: CASSSLPTGINTEAFF
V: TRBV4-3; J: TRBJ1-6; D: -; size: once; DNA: TGCGCCAGCAGCCAAGATTGGGCATATAATTCACCCCTCCACTTT; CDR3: CASSQDWAYNSPLHF
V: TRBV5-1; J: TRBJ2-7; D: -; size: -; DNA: TGCGCCAGCAGCTTACTAGACAGGCTTAACTCCTACGAGCAGTACTTC; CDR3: CASSLLDRLNSYEQYF
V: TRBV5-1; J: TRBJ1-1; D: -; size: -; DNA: TGCGCCAGCAGCTTGAGTCTCGGCAGGGCTGGCGCTTTCTTT; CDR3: CASSLSLGRAGAFF
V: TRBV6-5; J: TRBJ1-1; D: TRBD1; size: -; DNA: TGTGCCAGCAGTTACAGACAGGGCCTGGACACTGAAGCTTTCTTT; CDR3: CASSYRQGLDTEAFF
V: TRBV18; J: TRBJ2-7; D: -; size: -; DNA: TGTGCCAGCTCACCACCACAGGGTAGCTCCTACGAGCAGTACTTC; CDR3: CASSPPQGSSYEQYF
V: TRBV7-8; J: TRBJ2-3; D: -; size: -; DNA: TGTGCCAGCAGATTAGGGGCAGGGAGCACAGATACGCAGTATTTT; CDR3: CASRLGAGSTDTQYF
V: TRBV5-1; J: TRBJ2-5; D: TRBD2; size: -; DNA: TGCGCCAGCAGCAGGACTAGCGGGAGGGCCGACCAAGAGACCCAGTACTTC; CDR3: CASSRTSGRADQETQYF
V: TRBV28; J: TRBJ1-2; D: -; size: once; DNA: TGTGCCAGCAGTTTACGGGACTATGGCTACACCTTC; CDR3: CASSLRDYGYTF
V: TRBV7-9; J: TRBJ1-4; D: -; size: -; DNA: TGTGCCAGCAGCGGGCCGAATGAAAAACTGTTTTTT; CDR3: CASSGPNEKLFF
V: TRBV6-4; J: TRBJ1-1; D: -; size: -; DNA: TGTGCCAGCAGTTCAACTGGGACATCGAAGGCTTTCTTT; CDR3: CASSSTGTSKAFF
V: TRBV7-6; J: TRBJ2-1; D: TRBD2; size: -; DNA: TGTGCCAGCAGCTTAGTACTGTCTAGCGGGAGGGCCCAGCCCAGAAACAATGAGCAGTTCTTC; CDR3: CASSLVLSSGRAQPRNNEQFF
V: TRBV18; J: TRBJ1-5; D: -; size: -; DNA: TGTGCCAGCTCACCACCGGCCCCCGGGGGGGCCCTGGGCAATCAGCCCCAGCATTTT; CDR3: CASSPPAPGGALGNQPQHF
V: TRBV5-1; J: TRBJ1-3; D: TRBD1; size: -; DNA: TGCGCCAGCAGGAGGAACCGGGACAGCTCTGGAAACACCATATATTTT; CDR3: CASRRNRDSSGNTIYF
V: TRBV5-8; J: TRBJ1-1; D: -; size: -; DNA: TGTGCCAGCAGTGAGATCAGGGGTGGGAACACTGAAGCTTTCTTT; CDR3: CASSEIRGGNTEAFF
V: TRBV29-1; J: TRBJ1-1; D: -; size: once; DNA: TGCAGCGTTGGGGGGGTACGCACTGAAGCTTTCTTT; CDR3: CSVGGVRTEAFF
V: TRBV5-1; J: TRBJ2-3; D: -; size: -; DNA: TGCGCCAGCAGCTTTGACAGTCTTAGCACAGATACGCAGTATTTT; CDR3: CASSFDSLSTDTQYF
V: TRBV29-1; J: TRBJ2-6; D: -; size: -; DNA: TGCAGCGTTGTCATCTCTGGGGCCAACGTCCTGACTTTC; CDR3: CSVVISGANVLTF
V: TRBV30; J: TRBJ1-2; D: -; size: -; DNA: TGTGCCTGGAGCGCCGGGGTCCCCTATGGCTACACCTTC; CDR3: CAWSAGVPYGYTF
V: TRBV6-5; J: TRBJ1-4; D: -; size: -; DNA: TGTGCCAGCAGCACCTCTGGGGGCCGGGAAAAACTGTTTTTT; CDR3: CASSTSGGREKLFF
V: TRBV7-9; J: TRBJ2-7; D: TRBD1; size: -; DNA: TGTGCCAGCAGCCCCGACAGGGCCCAGGAGCAGTACTTC; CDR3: CASSPDRAQEQYF
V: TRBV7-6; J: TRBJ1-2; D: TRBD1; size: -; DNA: TGTGCCAGCAGCCCAGGGGGACAGAACTATGGCTACACCTTC; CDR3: CASSPGGQNYGYTF
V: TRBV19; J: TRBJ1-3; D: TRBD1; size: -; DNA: TGTGCCAGTAGGATTACAGGGGAATATGGAAACACCATATATTTT; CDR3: CASRITGEYGNTIYF
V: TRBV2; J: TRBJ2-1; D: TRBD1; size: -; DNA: TGTGCCAGCAGTGTAGGACAGGGTGGTGAGCAGTTCTTC; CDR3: CASSVGQGGEQFF
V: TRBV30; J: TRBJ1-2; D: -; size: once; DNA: TGTGCCTGGAGTGAACAGTTTTTTCCCCTACGTTCCCTCTATGGCTACACCTTC; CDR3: CAWSEQFFPLRSLYGYTF
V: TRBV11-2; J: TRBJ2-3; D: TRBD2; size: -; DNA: TGTGCCAGCAGCCTCCGTGGAGCGGGAGTGGAAGATACGCAGTATTTT; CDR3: CASSLRGAGVEDTQYF
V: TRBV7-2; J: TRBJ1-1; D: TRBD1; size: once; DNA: TGTGCCAGCAGCCCCCGGACAGGGTTGGTCACTGAAGCTTTCTTT; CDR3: CASSPRTGLVTEAFF
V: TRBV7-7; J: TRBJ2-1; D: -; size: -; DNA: TGTGCCAGCAGCTTAGACGGAGCAGCGCACAATGAGCAGTTCTTC; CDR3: CASSLDGAAHNEQFF
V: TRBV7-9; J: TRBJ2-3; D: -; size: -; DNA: TGTGCCAGCAGTTTCCCCAGGGCAGCAAGCACAGATACGCAGTATTTT; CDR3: CASSFPRAASTDTQYF
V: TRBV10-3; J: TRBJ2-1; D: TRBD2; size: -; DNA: TGTGCCTCACTAGCGGGGGTCGGCGATGAGCAGTTCTTC; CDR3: CASLAGVGDEQFF
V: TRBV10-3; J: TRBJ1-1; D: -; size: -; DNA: TGTGCCATCAGTGGACGACAGGTTACGGGCACTGAAGCTTTCTTT; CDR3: CAISGRQVTGTEAFF
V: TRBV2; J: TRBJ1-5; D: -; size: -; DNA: TGTGCCTCCAGGTCCCTAAAGAATCAGCCCCAGCATTTT; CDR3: CASRSLKNQPQHF
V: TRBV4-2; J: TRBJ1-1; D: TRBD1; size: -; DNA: TGTGCCAGCAGCCAATACGACAGGGGAGATACTGAAGCTTTCTTT; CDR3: CASSQYDRGDTEAFF
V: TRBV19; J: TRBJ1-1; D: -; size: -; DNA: TGTGCCAGTAGTATAGGAGGGTATAAGACCACTGAAGCTTTCTTT; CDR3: CASSIGGYKTTEAFF
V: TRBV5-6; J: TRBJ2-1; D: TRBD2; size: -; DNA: TGTGCCAGCAGCTTTGTAATCGCGACTAGCGGGGACAATGAGCAGTTCTTC; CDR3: CASSFVIATSGDNEQFF
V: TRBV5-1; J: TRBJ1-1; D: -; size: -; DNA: TGCGCCAGCAGCTTTGGGGGACAGAACACTGAAGCTTTCTTT; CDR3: CASSFGGQNTEAFF
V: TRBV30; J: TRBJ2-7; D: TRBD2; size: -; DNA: TGTGCCTGGAGTGTACGGCTAGCGGGAGGGCGGGAGCAGTACTTC; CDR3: CAWSVRLAGGREQYF